This T cell receptor beta chain came from a study of cytomegalovirus exposure and HLA in healthy donors. Study outcomes and limitations: Per published reports, the classifier diagnosed cytomegalovirus status with high specificity and sensitivity. For most TCR sequences rarity was the rule, although some public TCRs occurred in many donors.

Sequenced by immunoSEQ multiplex PCR; TCRdb stores in-frame clones only, minus some. The sample gives about 250,000 clones, roughly 87% of which show up once; more than 10% is in the top ten. About this clone itself: As yet, its antigen is unknown.

The sequenced material came from PBMCs. This sequence was found in a man aged 18-30 years in good health and CMV-seropositive.

CDR3 sequence (DNA): TGCAGCGTCAACCGGGGGGCCTCCTACAATGAGCAGTTCTTC. Protein sequence: CSVNRGASYNEQFF. The J gene is TRBJ2-1, the V gene TRBV29-1; D might be TRBD2 (7 bases). V was clipped by 6 bases and J by 0 bases, with 12 bases between them. The germline V gene encodes CDR1 SQVTM and CDR2 ANQGSEA. The CDR3 extends over 14 amino acids.